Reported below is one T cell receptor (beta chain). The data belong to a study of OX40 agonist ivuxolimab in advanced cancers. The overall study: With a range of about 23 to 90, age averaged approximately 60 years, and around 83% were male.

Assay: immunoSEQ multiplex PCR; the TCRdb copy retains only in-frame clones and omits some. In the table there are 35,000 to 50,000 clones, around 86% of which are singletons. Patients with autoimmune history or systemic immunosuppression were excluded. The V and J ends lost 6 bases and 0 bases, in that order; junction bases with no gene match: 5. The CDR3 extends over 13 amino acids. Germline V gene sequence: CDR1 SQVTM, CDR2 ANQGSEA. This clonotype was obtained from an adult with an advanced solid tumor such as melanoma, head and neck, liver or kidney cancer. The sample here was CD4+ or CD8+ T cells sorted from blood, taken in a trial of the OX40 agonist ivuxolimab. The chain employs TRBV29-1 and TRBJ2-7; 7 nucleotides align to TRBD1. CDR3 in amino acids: CSVRDSVSYEQYF. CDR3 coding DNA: TGCAGCGTCCGGGACAGTGTCTCCTACGAGCAGTACTTC.